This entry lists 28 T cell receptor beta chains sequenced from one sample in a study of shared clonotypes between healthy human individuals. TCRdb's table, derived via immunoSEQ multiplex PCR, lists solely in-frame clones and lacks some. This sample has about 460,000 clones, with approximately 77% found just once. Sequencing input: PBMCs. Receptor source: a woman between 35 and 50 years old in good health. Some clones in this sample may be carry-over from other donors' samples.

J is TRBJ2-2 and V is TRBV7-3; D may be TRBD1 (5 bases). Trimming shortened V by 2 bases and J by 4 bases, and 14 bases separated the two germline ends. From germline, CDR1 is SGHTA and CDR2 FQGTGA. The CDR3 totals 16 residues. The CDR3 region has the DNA TGTGCCAGCAGCTTAGAAGGGGCGATGACCACCGGGGAGCTGTTTTTT. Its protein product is CASSLEGAMTTGELFF.

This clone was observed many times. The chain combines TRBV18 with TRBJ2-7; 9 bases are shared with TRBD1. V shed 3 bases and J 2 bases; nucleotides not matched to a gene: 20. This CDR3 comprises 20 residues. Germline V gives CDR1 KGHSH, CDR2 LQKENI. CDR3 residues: CASSPLHPISGTGLPYEQYF. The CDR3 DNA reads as TGTGCCAGCTCACCCCTTCACCCAATTTCCGGGACAGGGCTCCCCTACGAGCAGTACTTC.

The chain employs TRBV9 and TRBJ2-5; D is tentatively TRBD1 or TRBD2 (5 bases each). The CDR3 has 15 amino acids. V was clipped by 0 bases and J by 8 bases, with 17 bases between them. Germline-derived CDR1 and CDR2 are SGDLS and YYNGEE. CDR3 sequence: CASSVATGGLSTQYF. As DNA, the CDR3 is TGTGCCAGCAGCGTAGCTACTGGGGGTTTAAGCACCCAGTACTTC.

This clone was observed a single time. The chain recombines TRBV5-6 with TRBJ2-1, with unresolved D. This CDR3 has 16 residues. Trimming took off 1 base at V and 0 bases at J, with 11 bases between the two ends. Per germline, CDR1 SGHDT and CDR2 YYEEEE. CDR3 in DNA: TGTGCCAGCAGCTTGATGAGAGGAAGCTCCTACAATGAGCAGTTCTTC. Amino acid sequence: CASSLMRGSSYNEQFF.

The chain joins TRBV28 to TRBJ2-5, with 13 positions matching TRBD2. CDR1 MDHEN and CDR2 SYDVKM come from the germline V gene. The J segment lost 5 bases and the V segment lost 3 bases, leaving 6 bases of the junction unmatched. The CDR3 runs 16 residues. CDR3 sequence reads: CASSLGTSGMEETQYF. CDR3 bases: TGTGCCAGCAGTTTGGGGACTAGCGGGATGGAGGAGACCCAGTACTTC.

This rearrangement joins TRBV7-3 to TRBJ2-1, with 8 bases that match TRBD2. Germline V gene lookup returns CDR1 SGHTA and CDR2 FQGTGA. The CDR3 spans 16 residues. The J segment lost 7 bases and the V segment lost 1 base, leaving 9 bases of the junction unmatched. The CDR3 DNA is TGTGCCAGCAGCTTAAGAGCGGGAGCAATGGGAAATGAGCAGTTCTTC. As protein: CASSLRAGAMGNEQFF.

CDR3 DNA sequence: TGTGCCAGCAGCGCCGGGACAAGAGAGACCCAGTACTTC. It codes for CASSAGTRETQYF. The chain combines TRBV9 with TRBJ2-5; D perhaps matches TRBD1 (6 bases). The germline V gene encodes CDR1 SGDLS and CDR2 YYNGEE. CDR3 length: 13 residues. The V end lost 3 bases, the J end lost 4 bases, and 10 bases lay between the germline ends.

The CDR3 spells CASSVQSANTEAFF. The CDR3 coding sequence is TGTGCCAGCAGCGTACAGAGCGCGAACACTGAAGCTTTCTTT. This chain connects TRBV9 to TRBJ1-1; D uncertain. This CDR3 is built from 14 residues. V was cut by 1 base and J by 1 base, with 8 bases left in between. The V gene's germline CDR1 is SGDLS and CDR2 YYNGEE.

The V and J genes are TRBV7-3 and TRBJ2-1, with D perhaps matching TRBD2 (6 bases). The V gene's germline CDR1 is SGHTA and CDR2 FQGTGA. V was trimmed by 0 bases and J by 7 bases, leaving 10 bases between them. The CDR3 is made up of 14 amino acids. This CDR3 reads CASSLTIGGNEQFF. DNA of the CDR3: TGTGCCAGCAGCTTAACGATTGGGGGGAATGAGCAGTTCTTC.

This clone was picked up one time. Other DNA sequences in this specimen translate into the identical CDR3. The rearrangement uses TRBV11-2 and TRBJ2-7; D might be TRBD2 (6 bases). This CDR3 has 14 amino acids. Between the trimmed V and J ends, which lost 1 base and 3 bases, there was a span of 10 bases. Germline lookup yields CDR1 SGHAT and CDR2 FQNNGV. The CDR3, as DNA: TGTGCCAGCAGCTTAGGGGTGGGACTCTACGAGCAGTACTTC. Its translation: CASSLGVGLYEQYF.

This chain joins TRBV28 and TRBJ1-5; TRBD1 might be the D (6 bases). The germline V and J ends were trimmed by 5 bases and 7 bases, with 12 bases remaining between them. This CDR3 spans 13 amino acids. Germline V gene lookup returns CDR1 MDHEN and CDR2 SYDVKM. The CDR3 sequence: CASSLQGRQPQHF. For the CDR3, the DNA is TGTGCCAGCAGTCTCCAGGGGAGACAGCCCCAGCATTTT.

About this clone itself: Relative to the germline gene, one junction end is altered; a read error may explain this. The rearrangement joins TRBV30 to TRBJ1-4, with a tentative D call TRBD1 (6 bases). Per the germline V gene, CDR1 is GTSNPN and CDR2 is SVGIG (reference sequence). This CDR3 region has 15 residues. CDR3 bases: TGTGCCTGGAGTTCTGGGGGGCCGACTAATGAAAAACTGTCTTTT. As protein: CAWSSGGPTNEKLSF.

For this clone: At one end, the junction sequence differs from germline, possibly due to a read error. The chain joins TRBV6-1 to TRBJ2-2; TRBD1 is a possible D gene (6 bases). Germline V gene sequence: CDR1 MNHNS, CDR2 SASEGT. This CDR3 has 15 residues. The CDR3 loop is CASSEVWDKTRGAVF. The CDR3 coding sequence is TGTGCCAGCAGTGAGGTGTGGGACAAAACCCGGGGAGCTGTTTTT.

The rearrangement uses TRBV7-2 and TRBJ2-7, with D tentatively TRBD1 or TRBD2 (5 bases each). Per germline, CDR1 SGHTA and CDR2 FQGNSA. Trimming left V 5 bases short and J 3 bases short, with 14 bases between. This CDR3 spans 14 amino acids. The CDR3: CASSQNWGYYEQYF. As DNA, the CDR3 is TGTGCCAGCAGCCAAAACTGGGGGTACTACGAGCAGTACTTC.

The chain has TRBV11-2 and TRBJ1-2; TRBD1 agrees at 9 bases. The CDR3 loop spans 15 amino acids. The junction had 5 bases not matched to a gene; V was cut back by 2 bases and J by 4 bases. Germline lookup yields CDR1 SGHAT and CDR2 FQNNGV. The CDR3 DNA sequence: TGTGCCAGCAGCTTAAGGGGGACAGGGACCTATGGCTACACCTTC. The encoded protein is CASSLRGTGTYGYTF. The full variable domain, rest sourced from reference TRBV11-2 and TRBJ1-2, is EAGVAQSPRYKIIEKRQSVAFWCNPISGHATLYWYQQILGQGPKLLIQFQNNGVVDDSQLPKDRFSAERLKGVDSTLKIQPAKLEDSAVYLCASSLRGTGTYGYTFGSGTRLTVV.

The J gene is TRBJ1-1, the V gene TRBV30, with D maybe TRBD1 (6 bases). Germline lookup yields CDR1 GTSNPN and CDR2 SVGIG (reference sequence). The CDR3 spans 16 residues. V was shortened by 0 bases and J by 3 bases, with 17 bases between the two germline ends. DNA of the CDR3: TGTGCCTGGAGTGTAATCTGGGGGGGCGGAGACACTGAAGCTTTCTTT. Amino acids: CAWSVIWGGGDTEAFF.

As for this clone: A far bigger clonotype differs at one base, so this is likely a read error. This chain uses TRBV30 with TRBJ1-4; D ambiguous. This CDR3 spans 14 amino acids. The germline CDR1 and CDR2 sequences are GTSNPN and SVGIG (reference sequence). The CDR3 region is CAWNRPGDNEKLSF. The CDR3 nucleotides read TGTGCCTGGAACCGCCCGGGTGATAATGAAAAACTGTCTTTT.

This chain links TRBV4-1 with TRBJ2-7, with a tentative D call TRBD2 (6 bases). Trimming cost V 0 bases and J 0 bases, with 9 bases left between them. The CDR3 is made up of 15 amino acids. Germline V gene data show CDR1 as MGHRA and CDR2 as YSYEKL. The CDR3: CASSQEAGTSYEQYF. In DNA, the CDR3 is TGCGCCAGCAGCCAAGAGGCGGGAACCTCCTACGAGCAGTACTTC.

The CDR3 region has the DNA TGCGCCAGCAGACCCGGACTTAACACCGGGGAGCTGTTTTTT. Protein product: CASRPGLNTGELFF. This chain connects TRBV5-1 to TRBJ2-2; possible D gene TRBD2, 5 bases. V shed 5 bases and J shed 2 bases, with 10 bases lying between them. This CDR3 spans 14 amino acids. Germline CDR1 reads SGHRS; CDR2 reads YFSETQ.

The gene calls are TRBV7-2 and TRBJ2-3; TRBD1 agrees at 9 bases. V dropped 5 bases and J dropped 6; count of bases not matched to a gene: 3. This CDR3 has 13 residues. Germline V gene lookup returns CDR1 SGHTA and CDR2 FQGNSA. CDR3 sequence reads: CASSRTGDDTQYF. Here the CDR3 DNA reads TGTGCCAGCAGCAGGACAGGGGACGATACGCAGTATTTT.

The CDR3 DNA sequence: TGCAGCGTTTCAGGGGGCTTAGGCTATGGCTACACCTTC. This encodes CSVSGGLGYGYTF. The gene calls are TRBV29-1 and TRBJ1-2; the match to TRBD1 covers 8 bases. Germline V gene sequence: CDR1 SQVTM, CDR2 ANQGSEA. V lost 5 bases, J lost 4 bases, and 6 bases stayed unmatched. The CDR3 is made up of 13 amino acids.

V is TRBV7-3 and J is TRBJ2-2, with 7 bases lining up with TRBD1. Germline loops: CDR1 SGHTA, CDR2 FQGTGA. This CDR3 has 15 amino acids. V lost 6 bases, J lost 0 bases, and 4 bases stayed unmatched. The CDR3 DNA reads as TGTGCCAGCAGGCCGGGACAGCCGAACACCGGGGAGCTGTTTTTT. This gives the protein CASRPGQPNTGELFF.

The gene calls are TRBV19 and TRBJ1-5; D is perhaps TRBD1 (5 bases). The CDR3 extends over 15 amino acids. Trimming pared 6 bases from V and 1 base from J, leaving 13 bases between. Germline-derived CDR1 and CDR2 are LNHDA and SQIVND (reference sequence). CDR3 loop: CASRMPGPSNQPQHF. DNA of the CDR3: TGTGCCAGTAGGATGCCAGGGCCGAGCAATCAGCCCCAGCATTTT.

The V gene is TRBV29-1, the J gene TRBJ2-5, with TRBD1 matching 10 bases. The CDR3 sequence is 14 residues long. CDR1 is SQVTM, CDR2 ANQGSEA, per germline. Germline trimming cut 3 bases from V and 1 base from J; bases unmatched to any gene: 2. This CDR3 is CSVDWTGGQETQYF. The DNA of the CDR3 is TGCAGCGTTGATTGGACAGGGGGCCAAGAGACCCAGTACTTC.

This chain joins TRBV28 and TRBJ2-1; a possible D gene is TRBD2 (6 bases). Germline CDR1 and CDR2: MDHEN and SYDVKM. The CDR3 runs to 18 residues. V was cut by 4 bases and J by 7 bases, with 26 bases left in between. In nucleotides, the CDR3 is TGTGCCAGCAGTTCCCCCTCCTCGGGCGGGACGGGGTGGAATGAGCAGTTCTTC. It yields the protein CASSSPSSGGTGWNEQFF.

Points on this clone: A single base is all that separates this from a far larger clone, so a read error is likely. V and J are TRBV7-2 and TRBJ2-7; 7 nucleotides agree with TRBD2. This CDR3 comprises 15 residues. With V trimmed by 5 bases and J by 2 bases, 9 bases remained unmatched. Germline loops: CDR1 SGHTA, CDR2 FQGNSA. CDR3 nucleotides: TGTGCCAGCAGCCGTGGGGGGGGAGGCCCCTACGAGCAGTACTTC. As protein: CASSRGGGGPYEQYF.

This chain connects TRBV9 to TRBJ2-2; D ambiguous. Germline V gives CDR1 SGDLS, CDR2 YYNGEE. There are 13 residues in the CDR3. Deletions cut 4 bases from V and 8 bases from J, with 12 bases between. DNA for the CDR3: TGTGCCAGCAGCATCGGACCTTCTGGGGAGCTGTTTTTT. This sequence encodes CASSIGPSGELFF.

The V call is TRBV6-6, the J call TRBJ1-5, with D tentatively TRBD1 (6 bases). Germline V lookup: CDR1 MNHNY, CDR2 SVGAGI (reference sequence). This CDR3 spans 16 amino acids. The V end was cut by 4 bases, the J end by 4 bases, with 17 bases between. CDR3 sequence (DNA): TGTGCCAGCAGTTCCTCGGGATGGGGGCGAAATCAGCCCCAGCATTTT. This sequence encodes CASSSSGWGRNQPQHF.